This TCR beta chain was found in a study of a mutant IDH1 vaccine in newly diagnosed glioma. The repertoire was sequenced with immunoSEQ multiplex PCR; TCRdb's copy has only in-frame clones and lacks some. This table has about 60,000 clones, around four fifths appearing once. With regard to this clone: Its antigen is still unknown.

Time point indicated: week 35, safety follow-up. All doses held 300 ug of mutant IDH1 20-mer peptide, with topical imiquimod. This receptor was identified in a man aged 30-40 years with glioma. This sample comprised PBMCs, obtained from a glioma patient whose treatment included an IDH1 peptide vaccine.

CDR3: CASRTGVGNQPQHF. The CDR3 DNA is TGTGCCAGCCGAACAGGGGTCGGCAATCAGCCCCAGCATTTT. The chain recombines TRBV6-1 with TRBJ1-5; TRBD1 agrees at 7 bases. CDR1 and CDR2 (germline): MNHNS, SASEGT. V dropped 8 bases and J dropped 2; count of bases not matched to a gene: 6. The CDR3 is made up of 14 amino acids.